These T cell receptor beta chains were read from a single sample in a study of blood T cell repertoires in COVID-19. Here immunoSEQ multiplex PCR was the method, and the copy in TCRdb shows in-frame clones only, minus some. The sample shows fewer than 350,000 clones, roughly nine tenths of them seen only once. Sequencing used peripheral blood. These receptor sequences come from a woman aged 60-75 years with COVID-19, enrolled during active disease. The CDR3 runs from the conserved cysteine through the conserved F or W. D genes are given only for firm matches. Clone size appears in some rows only: once, few, many, or a class for an expanded clone.

J gene,clone size,D gene,V gene,CDR3 protein,CDR3 DNA
TRBJ2-3,once,-,TRBV5-1,CASSFVRGATQDTQYF,TGCGCCAGCAGCTTTGTCCGGGGGGCGACCCAAGATACGCAGTATTTT
TRBJ2-1,-,TRBD2,TRBV4-2,CASSQVGGTSGGAGEQFF,TGTGCCAGCAGCCAAGTGGGAGGCACTAGCGGGGGGGCCGGGGAGCAGTTCTTC
TRBJ2-2,-,TRBD2,TRBV7-2,CASSARGGTNTGELFF,TGTGCCAGCAGCGCACGCGGGGGGACGAACACCGGGGAGCTGTTTTTT
TRBJ1-1,-,-,TRBV5-1,CASSLVAANTEAFF,TGCGCCAGCAGCTTGGTCGCGGCGAACACTGAAGCTTTCTTT
TRBJ1-2,once,-,TRBV2,CASSEQGISYGYTF,TGTGCCAGCAGTGAGCAGGGAATTAGCTATGGCTACACCTTC
TRBJ1-1,-,-,TRBV28,CATQSRGAFF,TGTGCCACCCAGAGTCGCGGTGCTTTCTTT
TRBJ2-6,-,TRBD2,TRBV7-6,CASSLAERTSGGAPVANVLTF,TGTGCCAGCAGCTTAGCGGAGAGGACTAGCGGGGGGGCCCCCGTGGCCAACGTCCTGACTTTC
TRBJ2-2,-,-,TRBV5-4,CASSLVLGSGRDGELFF,TGTGCCAGCAGCTTGGTTTTAGGGTCGGGCAGGGACGGGGAGCTGTTTTTT
TRBJ1-2,once,-,TRBV7-3,CASSLGGANNYGYTF,TGTGCCAGCAGCTTAGGCGGGGCCAATAACTATGGCTACACCTTC
TRBJ1-2,-,-,TRBV7-9,CASSLVQDGYGYTF,TGTGCCAGCAGCTTGGTGCAGGATGGCTATGGCTACACCTTC
TRBJ2-1,once,-,TRBV3-1/TRBV3-2,CASSQDRITRRGQSSYNEQFF,TGTGCCAGCAGCCAAGATCGAATCACTAGGAGGGGCCAGAGCTCCTACAATGAGCAGTTCTTC